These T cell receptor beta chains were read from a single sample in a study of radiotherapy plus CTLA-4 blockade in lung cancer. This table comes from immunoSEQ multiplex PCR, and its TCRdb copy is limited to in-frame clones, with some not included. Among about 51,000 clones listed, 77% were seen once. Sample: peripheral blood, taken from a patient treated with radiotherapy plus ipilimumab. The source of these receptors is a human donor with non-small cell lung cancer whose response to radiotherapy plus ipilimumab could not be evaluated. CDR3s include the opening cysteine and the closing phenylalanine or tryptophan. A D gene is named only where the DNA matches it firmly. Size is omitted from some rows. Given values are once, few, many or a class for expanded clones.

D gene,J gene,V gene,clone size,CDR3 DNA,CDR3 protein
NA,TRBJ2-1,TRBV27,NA,TGTGCCAGCAGTTTAGGGTCCACTAGCTCCTACAATGAGCAGTTCTTC,CASSLGSTSSYNEQFF
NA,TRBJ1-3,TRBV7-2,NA,TGTGCCAGCAGCCGACTAGCGCCGGGAAACACCATATATTTT,CASSRLAPGNTIYF
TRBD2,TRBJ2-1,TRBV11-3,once,TGTGCCAGCAGCTCGGCGGGAGGTCACAATGAGCAGTTCTTC,CASSSAGGHNEQFF
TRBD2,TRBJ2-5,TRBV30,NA,TGTGCCTGGACCCTCCTGAGGCGCGGGGGGGTTCCGGAGACCCAGTACTTC,CAWTLLRRGGVPETQYF
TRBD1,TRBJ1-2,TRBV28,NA,TGTGCCAGCAGTTCAGGGGGCGCCGACTATGGCTACACCTTC,CASSSGGADYGYTF
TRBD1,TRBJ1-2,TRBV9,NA,TGTGCCAGCAGCGCACAGGGGCAAGCTAACTATGGCTACACCTTC,CASSAQGQANYGYTF
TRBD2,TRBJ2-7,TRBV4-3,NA,TGCGCCAGCAGCCAAGAAGGGCGGGGGAGCTCCTACGAGCAGTACTTC,CASSQEGRGSSYEQYF
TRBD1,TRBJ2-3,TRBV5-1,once,TGCGCCAGCAGCGCGTCACAGGGGGAGGATACGCAGTATTTT,CASSASQGEDTQYF
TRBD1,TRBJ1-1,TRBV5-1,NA,TGCGCCAGCAGCGAATCAGGGGGTTTGACTGAAGCTTTCTTT,CASSESGGLTEAFF
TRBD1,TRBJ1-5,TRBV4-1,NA,TGCGCCAGCAGCCCTCTCGGGACAGCAAATCAGCCCCAGCATTTT,CASSPLGTANQPQHF